Below, one TCR beta chain is given with its context. Its cognate antigen is unknown. During its preparation, the TCRbeta library received unique molecular identifiers. TCRdb independently ran MiXCR on the PCR reads; one entry per CDR3 protein. The sample lists about 900,000 distinct CDR3 sequences; roughly 29% were seen once. This sample stems from a study of T-cell reconstitution after alpha-beta-depleted transplantation in children. Study conclusions and caveats: The authors attributed T-cell counts and diversity one year after transplant mostly to newly produced T cells. For some patients, TCRbeta diversity was high at day 60 because of recipient T cells and thymic progenitors that survived.

This CDR3 region has 16 residues. Per germline, CDR1 LGHNA and CDR2 YSLEER. V was shortened by 1 base and J by 2 bases, with 13 bases between the two germline ends. The material was PBMCs, mostly from graft donor cells, obtained 360 days after TCRalphabeta/CD19-depleted stem cell transplant. The chain combines TRBV4-3 with TRBJ2-3; D is possibly TRBD1 (5 bases). The receptor was isolated from a boy less than two years old who had a stem cell transplant for SCID, so the T cells may come from the graft donor. CDR3 coding DNA: TGCGCCAGCAGCCAAGGGGGTTGGACAAACACAGATACGCAGTATTTT. This sequence encodes CASSQGGWTNTDTQYF.